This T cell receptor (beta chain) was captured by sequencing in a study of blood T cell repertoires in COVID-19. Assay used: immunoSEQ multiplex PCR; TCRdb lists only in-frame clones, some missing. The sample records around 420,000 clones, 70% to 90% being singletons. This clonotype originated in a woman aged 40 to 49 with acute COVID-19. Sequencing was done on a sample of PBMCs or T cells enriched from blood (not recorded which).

CDR3 coding DNA: TGTGCCAGCAGCCAAGAGATGTCCCCTACTCGGAACATTCAGTACTTC. This gives the protein CASSQEMSPTRNIQYF. The rearrangement links TRBV3-1 (or the pseudogene TRBV3-2) to TRBJ2-4; no clear D. Germline lookup yields CDR1 LGHDT and CDR2 YNNKEL (reference sequence). V was shortened by 0 bases and J by 7 bases, with 16 bases between the two germline ends. CDR3 length: 16 amino acids.